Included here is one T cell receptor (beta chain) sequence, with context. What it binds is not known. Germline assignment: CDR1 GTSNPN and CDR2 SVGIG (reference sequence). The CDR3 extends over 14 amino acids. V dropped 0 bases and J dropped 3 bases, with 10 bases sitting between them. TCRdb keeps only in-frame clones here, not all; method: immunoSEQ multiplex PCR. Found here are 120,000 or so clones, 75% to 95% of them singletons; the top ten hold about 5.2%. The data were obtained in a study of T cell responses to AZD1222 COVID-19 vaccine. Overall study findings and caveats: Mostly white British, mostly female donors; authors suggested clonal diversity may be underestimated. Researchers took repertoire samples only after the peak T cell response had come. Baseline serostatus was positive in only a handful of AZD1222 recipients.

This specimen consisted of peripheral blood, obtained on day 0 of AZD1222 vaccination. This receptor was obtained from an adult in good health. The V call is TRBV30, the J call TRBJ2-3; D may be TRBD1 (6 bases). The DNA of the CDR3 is TGTGCCTGGAGTGTAAGGCAGGGGACAGATACGCAGTATTTT. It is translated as CAWSVRQGTDTQYF.